Listed here is a single T cell receptor beta chain. Its antigen is currently unknown. This entry belongs to a study of T cell responses to AZD1222 COVID-19 vaccine. Study conclusions and caveats: CD4 TCRs covered the whole spike, strongest at regions 160-218 and 743-854. White British people made up most donors, females outnumbered males, and clonal diversity was possibly underestimated.

Clones were sequenced by immunoSEQ multiplex PCR, and TCRdb holds only the in-frame ones, with some missing. This table has some 190,000 clones, around 94% appearing once. The receptor's source is an adult who received the MenACWY meningococcal vaccine as a control. This specimen was peripheral blood, taken 28 days after the second dose of the MenACWY control vaccine.

The CDR3 DNA reads as TGTGCCAGCAGGCCAAGACAGGACCACACTGAAGCTTTCTTT. Translating it yields CASRPRQDHTEAFF. The chain carries TRBV6-5 and TRBJ1-1; D possibly corresponds to TRBD1 (6 bases). The CDR3 has 14 residues. Trimming took 6 bases from V and 3 from J, leaving 14 bases between them. The germline V gene encodes CDR1 MNHEY and CDR2 SVGAGI.